What follows describes a single T cell receptor beta chain. This clonotype is labeled medium-sized (0.01 to 0.1%). Its antigen is unknown. No quality values exist for individual bases; no much larger clone is one base distant. The sample belongs to a study of breast tumors, draining lymph nodes, adjacent tissues (dated by TCRdb to about 2016). Study-level background: TCR beta repertoires were compared across tumor, adjacent nontumor tissue and axillary lymph nodes obtained from breast cancer patients. In human breast cancer, the study set out to evaluate how tumor, surrounding tissue and draining lymph node repertoires relate to one another and whether T cells may move between these sites.

Adjacent samples were composed of nontumor breast tissue surrounding the tumor. Between the V and J ends, shortened by 1 base and 5 bases respectively, the junction contains 18 bases. CDR1 SGHRS and CDR2 YFSETQ were looked up in the germline V gene. Spanning cysteine to phenylalanine, the CDR3 consists of 17 amino acids. The entry retains the CDR3 DNA only, 51 bases that are in frame from base 1. General study outcomes and caveats: Tumor and nontumor tissue repertoires were found to be significantly more similar in luminal-like than in basal-like breast cancer. Tumors showed preferential V and J gene usage, and their T-cell repertoire diversity fell below that of lymph nodes yet above that of nontumor tissue. The conclusion that tumor T cells originate in lymph nodes was presented as consistent with a hypothesis rather than as directly demonstrated. The data were considered consistent with most tumor T cells being derived from the lymph node and subsequently expanding within tumor tissue.

Sequenced on an Illumina HiSeq 2000. Multiplex PCR amplification was used to generate the TCR beta chain libraries. High-throughput sequencing was used to analyze the amplified TCR beta chain products. TCRdb redid the processing of the public reads, applying fastp at Q25 and MiXCR, and retained in-frame beta chains. Each CDR3 protein gets just one entry, which takes the most common genes and DNA from the rows behind it. In all, the sample holds 7,000 to 9,000 distinct CDR3 sequences, and nearly 75% of those were seen once. Roughly two fifths of the sample goes to the ten largest clones. Input material: tumor-adjacent breast tissue. The receptor's source is a female donor with breast cancer. Some clones in this sample may be carry-over from other donors' samples. This chain is built from TRBV5-1 and TRBJ2-2; a tentative D call is TRBD1 (6 bases match). The bases are TGCGCCAGCAGCTTGAACGAGGCTAAAGGGGGTACCGGGGAGCTGTTTTTT. Its coded protein is CASSLNEAKGGTGELFF.